A selection of T cell receptor beta chains follows, all from one sample in a study of T cells in Graves' hyperthyroidism and ophthalmopathy. TCRdb independently ran MiXCR on the multiplex PCR reads; one entry per CDR3 protein. This sample has a few hundred thousand distinct CDR3 sequences, with 20% to 25% found just once. Sequencing input: blood. The receptors derive from a man between 50 and 59 years old with Graves' hyperthyroidism. Each CDR3 is given with its conserved first and last residue. Each record gives: D gene, clone size, J gene, V gene, CDR3 protein, CDR3 DNA. D genes are given only for firm matches. A row's size may be missing; if present it is once, few, many or a size class.

D gene: NA
clone size: NA
J gene: TRBJ2-1
V gene: TRBV18
CDR3 protein: CASSPGAGKQYEQFF
CDR3 DNA: TGTGCCAGCTCACCAGGGGCAGGGAAGCAATATGAGCAGTTCTTC

D gene: TRBD2
clone size: NA
J gene: TRBJ2-3
V gene: TRBV9
CDR3 protein: CASSVSGRGSTDTQYF
CDR3 DNA: TGTGCCAGCAGCGTTAGCGGGAGAGGTAGCACAGATACGCAGTATTTT

D gene: NA
clone size: NA
J gene: TRBJ1-5
V gene: TRBV12-3/TRBV12-4
CDR3 protein: CASSEAWDYNQPQHF
CDR3 DNA: TGTGCCAGCTCGGAGGCTTGGGATTACAATCAGCCCCAGCATTTT

D gene: TRBD2
clone size: NA
J gene: TRBJ2-1
V gene: TRBV24-1
CDR3 protein: CATSDRLAGMGEQFF
CDR3 DNA: TGTGCCACCAGTGATAGGCTAGCGGGGATGGGTGAGCAGTTCTTC

D gene: TRBD1
clone size: NA
J gene: TRBJ1-2
V gene: TRBV30
CDR3 protein: CAWSRQGDFNYGYTF
CDR3 DNA: TGTGCCTGGAGTAGACAGGGGGATTTTAACTATGGCTACACCTTC

D gene: TRBD2
clone size: few
J gene: TRBJ2-7
V gene: TRBV20-1
CDR3 protein: CSPLARWGGDEQYF
CDR3 DNA: TGCAGTCCCTTAGCTCGCTGGGGGGGAGACGAGCAGTACTTC

D gene: TRBD1
clone size: NA
J gene: TRBJ1-2
V gene: TRBV30
CDR3 protein: CAWKGQLYGYTF
CDR3 DNA: TGTGCCTGGAAGGGACAGCTCTATGGCTACACCTTC

D gene: NA
clone size: NA
J gene: TRBJ2-5
V gene: TRBV19
CDR3 protein: CASSIQGRVETQYF
CDR3 DNA: TGTGCCAGTAGCATACAGGGCAGGGTAGAGACCCAGTACTTC

D gene: NA
clone size: NA
J gene: TRBJ2-5
V gene: TRBV28
CDR3 protein: CASSFVAAQETQYF
CDR3 DNA: TGTGCCAGCAGTTTCGTAGCGGCCCAAGAGACCCAGTACTTC

D gene: TRBD2
clone size: NA
J gene: TRBJ2-1
V gene: TRBV3-1
CDR3 protein: CASSIQLTSGKYNEQFF
CDR3 DNA: TGTGCCAGCAGCATCCAGTTGACTAGCGGGAAATACAATGAGCAGTTCTTC

D gene: NA
clone size: few
J gene: TRBJ1-5
V gene: TRBV13
CDR3 protein: CASSSFNQPQHF
CDR3 DNA: TGTGCCAGCAGTTCGTTCAATCAGCCCCAGCATTTT

D gene: NA
clone size: NA
J gene: TRBJ2-6
V gene: TRBV9
CDR3 protein: CASSVGQGGSGANVLTF
CDR3 DNA: TGTGCCAGCAGCGTAGGACAGGGAGGCTCTGGGGCCAACGTCCTGACTTTC

D gene: TRBD2
clone size: many
J gene: TRBJ2-1
V gene: TRBV2
CDR3 protein: CASSFLAGDYNEQFF
CDR3 DNA: TGTGCCAGCAGTTTCCTAGCGGGAGATTACAATGAGCAGTTCTTC

D gene: TRBD1
clone size: few
J gene: TRBJ2-3
V gene: TRBV5-6
CDR3 protein: CASSWATGRADTQYF
CDR3 DNA: TGTGCCAGCAGCTGGGCGACAGGGCGCGCAGATACGCAGTATTTT

D gene: NA
clone size: few
J gene: TRBJ1-4
V gene: TRBV18
CDR3 protein: CASSPGGRTNEKLFF
CDR3 DNA: TGTGCCAGCTCACCAGGGGGACGGACTAATGAAAAACTGTTTTTT

D gene: TRBD1
clone size: NA
J gene: TRBJ2-3
V gene: TRBV7-9
CDR3 protein: CASSPRTGAGDTQYF
CDR3 DNA: TGTGCCAGCAGCCCAAGGACAGGGGCCGGAGATACGCAGTATTTT

D gene: NA
clone size: NA
J gene: TRBJ1-1
V gene: TRBV28
CDR3 protein: CASSFGGGRAFF
CDR3 DNA: TGTGCCAGCAGTTTCGGTGGGGGACGGGCTTTCTTT

D gene: NA
clone size: few
J gene: TRBJ2-3
V gene: TRBV20-1
CDR3 protein: CSALGGPRVTDTQYF
CDR3 DNA: TGCAGTGCCCTGGGGGGACCGAGAGTCACAGATACGCAGTATTTT

D gene: NA
clone size: few
J gene: TRBJ2-1
V gene: TRBV6-2/TRBV6-3
CDR3 protein: CASRTKGTPIPNEQFF
CDR3 DNA: TGTGCCAGCAGAACTAAAGGGACACCCATCCCCAATGAGCAGTTCTTC

D gene: NA
clone size: many
J gene: TRBJ1-1
V gene: TRBV7-3
CDR3 protein: CASSPNSGGVNTEAFF
CDR3 DNA: TGTGCCAGCAGCCCCAATTCAGGCGGAGTGAACACTGAAGCTTTCTTT

D gene: TRBD2
clone size: NA
J gene: TRBJ2-5
V gene: TRBV9
CDR3 protein: CASSGTREGGETQYF
CDR3 DNA: TGTGCCAGCAGCGGGACTCGGGAGGGTGGGGAGACCCAGTACTTC

D gene: NA
clone size: NA
J gene: TRBJ2-5
V gene: TRBV2
CDR3 protein: CASDTGKRFGTQYF
CDR3 DNA: TGTGCCAGCGACACAGGGAAGCGGTTCGGGACCCAGTACTTC

D gene: NA
clone size: few
J gene: TRBJ2-7
V gene: TRBV5-4
CDR3 protein: CASRSSSGRGTYEQYF
CDR3 DNA: TGTGCCAGCAGATCCTCCTCGGGCAGGGGCACCTACGAGCAGTACTTC

D gene: NA
clone size: few
J gene: TRBJ2-2
V gene: TRBV29-1
CDR3 protein: CSVEGQNTGELFF
CDR3 DNA: TGCAGCGTTGAAGGACAGAACACCGGGGAGCTGTTTTTT

D gene: TRBD1
clone size: many
J gene: TRBJ2-1
V gene: TRBV11-2
CDR3 protein: CASSLRDRGRNEQFF
CDR3 DNA: TGTGCCAGCAGCTTACGGGACAGGGGACGGAATGAGCAGTTCTTC

D gene: NA
clone size: NA
J gene: TRBJ2-2
V gene: TRBV14
CDR3 protein: CASSQQGPGELFF
CDR3 DNA: TGTGCCAGCAGCCAACAGGGTCCCGGGGAGCTGTTTTTT

D gene: TRBD2
clone size: few
J gene: TRBJ2-1
V gene: TRBV6-1
CDR3 protein: CASRGLAENEQFF
CDR3 DNA: TGTGCCAGCAGGGGACTAGCGGAAAATGAGCAGTTCTTC

D gene: NA
clone size: few
J gene: TRBJ2-7
V gene: TRBV29-1
CDR3 protein: CSAGGSYEQYF
CDR3 DNA: TGCAGCGCAGGAGGGTCGTACGAGCAGTACTTC

D gene: NA
clone size: many
J gene: TRBJ2-7
V gene: TRBV5-1
CDR3 protein: CASSLGAGAEGYEQYF
CDR3 DNA: TGCGCCAGCAGCTTAGGCGCAGGGGCAGAAGGCTACGAGCAGTACTTC

D gene: TRBD2
clone size: few
J gene: TRBJ2-1
V gene: TRBV20-1
CDR3 protein: CSARRTSGKYNEQFF
CDR3 DNA: TGCAGTGCTAGGAGAACTAGCGGGAAATACAATGAGCAGTTCTTC

D gene: TRBD1
clone size: many
J gene: TRBJ1-1
V gene: TRBV2
CDR3 protein: CASNPTGQNTEAFF
CDR3 DNA: TGTGCCAGCAACCCGACAGGGCAGAACACTGAAGCTTTCTTT

D gene: NA
clone size: many
J gene: TRBJ2-7
V gene: TRBV20-1
CDR3 protein: CSATRDGGYEQYF
CDR3 DNA: TGCAGTGCTACCCGGGACGGAGGCTACGAGCAGTACTTC

D gene: NA
clone size: many
J gene: TRBJ2-1
V gene: TRBV3-1
CDR3 protein: CASSQMGRHEQFF
CDR3 DNA: TGTGCCAGCAGCCAAATGGGGAGGCATGAGCAGTTCTTC

D gene: NA
clone size: NA
J gene: TRBJ2-7
V gene: TRBV6-1
CDR3 protein: CASKSETYEQYF
CDR3 DNA: TGTGCCAGCAAATCCGAGACCTACGAGCAGTACTTC

D gene: TRBD2
clone size: NA
J gene: TRBJ2-1
V gene: TRBV20-1
CDR3 protein: CSAASGWSSYNEQFF
CDR3 DNA: TGCAGTGCCGCTAGCGGATGGAGCTCCTACAATGAGCAGTTCTTC

D gene: NA
clone size: many
J gene: TRBJ1-1
V gene: TRBV2
CDR3 protein: CASRREEDAFF
CDR3 DNA: TGTGCCAGCAGGAGGGAGGAGGACGCTTTCTTT

D gene: TRBD2
clone size: few
J gene: TRBJ2-7
V gene: TRBV9
CDR3 protein: CASSPSGTSDGEQYF
CDR3 DNA: TGTGCCAGCAGCCCTTCCGGGACTAGCGATGGTGAGCAGTACTTC

D gene: TRBD1
clone size: NA
J gene: TRBJ2-7
V gene: TRBV3-1
CDR3 protein: CASSQVGRDRPYEQYF
CDR3 DNA: TGTGCCAGCAGCCAAGTCGGCCGGGACAGACCCTACGAGCAGTACTTC

D gene: NA
clone size: NA
J gene: TRBJ2-2
V gene: TRBV5-1
CDR3 protein: CASSLDGSGYAGELFF
CDR3 DNA: TGCGCCAGCAGCTTGGACGGGAGCGGGTACGCCGGGGAGCTGTTTTTT

D gene: NA
clone size: NA
J gene: TRBJ1-5
V gene: TRBV28
CDR3 protein: CASSTRFLNQPQHF
CDR3 DNA: TGTGCCAGCAGTACCAGGTTTCTCAATCAGCCCCAGCATTTT

D gene: TRBD2
clone size: NA
J gene: TRBJ2-2
V gene: TRBV3-1
CDR3 protein: CARIAGANTGELFF
CDR3 DNA: TGTGCCAGGATAGCGGGAGCGAACACCGGGGAGCTGTTTTTT

D gene: TRBD1
clone size: few
J gene: TRBJ2-5
V gene: TRBV29-1
CDR3 protein: CSVAGGRETQYF
CDR3 DNA: TGCAGCGTTGCAGGGGGCAGGGAGACCCAGTACTTC

D gene: NA
clone size: many
J gene: TRBJ2-5
V gene: TRBV28
CDR3 protein: CASRRRRETQYF
CDR3 DNA: TGTGCCAGCAGAAGGAGGAGAGAGACCCAGTACTTC

D gene: NA
clone size: few
J gene: TRBJ1-2
V gene: TRBV28
CDR3 protein: CASVWDYGYTF
CDR3 DNA: TGTGCCAGCGTTTGGGACTATGGCTACACCTTC

D gene: TRBD2
clone size: many
J gene: TRBJ2-3
V gene: TRBV7-2
CDR3 protein: CASSLGGLAGQNTQYF
CDR3 DNA: TGTGCCAGCAGCTTGGGAGGACTAGCGGGACAGAATACGCAGTATTTT

D gene: TRBD1
clone size: NA
J gene: TRBJ1-1
V gene: TRBV19
CDR3 protein: CASSTPRQGRVNTEAFF
CDR3 DNA: TGTGCCAGTAGTACCCCGCGACAGGGGAGGGTGAACACTGAAGCTTTCTTT

D gene: NA
clone size: NA
J gene: TRBJ2-6
V gene: TRBV27
CDR3 protein: CASTNPSSGANVLTF
CDR3 DNA: TGTGCCAGCACCAACCCGAGCTCTGGGGCCAACGTCCTGACTTTC